Sequencing of this T cell receptor beta chain was carried out in a study of T cell responses to AZD1222 COVID-19 vaccine. The CDR3 has 18 residues. Deletions cut 2 bases from V and 0 bases from J, with 18 bases between. Germline-derived CDR1 and CDR2 are MNHEY and SMNVEV (reference sequence). Assay used: immunoSEQ multiplex PCR; TCRdb lists only in-frame clones, some missing. The table shows roughly 150,000 clones, with 85% to 95% occurring only once. Sample: peripheral blood, taken 28 days after the second AZD1222 dose. The chain combines TRBV27 with TRBJ2-3; TRBD1 or TRBD2 may be the D gene (6 bases each). This sequence originates from an adult who received the AZD1222 COVID-19 vaccine. The CDR3 DNA reads TGTGCCAGCAGTTTAAGAGGAGGGACACACACTAGCACAGATACGCAGTATTTT. Protein: CASSLRGGTHTSTDTQYF.